Presented here are 5 T cell receptor beta chains from one specimen sequenced in a study of blood T cell repertoires in COVID-19. The method was immunoSEQ multiplex PCR; TCRdb's version includes in-frame clones alone and lacks a portion of them. This table holds 110,000 to 150,000 clones, approximately 90% found once. The sequenced sample consisted of peripheral blood. Receptors originate from an elderly woman with acute or convalescent COVID-19.

This chain uses TRBV5-1 with TRBJ2-1; perhaps TRBD2 as D (6 bases). Per the germline V gene, CDR1 is SGHRS and CDR2 is YFSETQ. V lost 1 base and J 3 bases, leaving 20 bases between the germline ends. The CDR3 has 18 residues. The CDR3 region is CASSLNLAARDFYNEQFF. As DNA, the CDR3 is TGCGCCAGCAGCTTGAACTTAGCGGCCAGGGACTTCTACAATGAGCAGTTCTTC.

The chain employs TRBV7-2 and TRBJ2-5; maybe TRBD2 (7 bases). The CDR3 totals 16 residues. Germline V gives CDR1 SGHTA, CDR2 FQGNSA. V lost 0 bases, J lost 5 bases, and 16 bases lay in between. CDR3 loop: CASSLAPRGGQETQYF. CDR3 nucleotide sequence: TGTGCCAGCAGCTTAGCCCCGAGGGGGGGGCAGGAGACCCAGTACTTC. Filled out from reference TRBV7-2 and TRBJ2-5, the complete variable domain reads GAGVSQSPSNKVTEKGKDVELRCDPISGHTALYWYRQSLGQGLEFLIYFQGNSAPDKSGLPSDRFSAERTGGSVSTLTIQRTQQEDSAVYLCASSLAPRGGQETQYFGPGTRLLVL.

The V gene is TRBV5-4, the J gene TRBJ2-1; perhaps TRBD1 as D (8 bases). V shed 4 bases and J shed 4 bases, with 24 bases lying between them. The germline CDR1 and CDR2 sequences are SGHNT and YYREEE (reference sequence). The CDR3 spans 18 residues. The CDR3 spells CASSRPPGQGGTYNEQFF. For the CDR3, the DNA is TGTGCCAGCAGCCGACCACCCGGACAGGGAGGGACTTACAATGAGCAGTTCTTC.

This chain links TRBV5-3 with TRBJ2-6, with D perhaps TRBD2 (5 bases). TRBV5-3 is an ORF, with its function uncertain. The CDR3 length is 19 residues. The V end lost 0 bases, the J end lost 0 bases, and 16 bases lay between the germline ends. The CDR3 spells CARSLEVPGSHSGANVLTF. DNA of the CDR3: TGTGCCAGAAGCTTGGAGGTGCCGGGGAGCCACTCTGGGGCCAACGTCCTGACTTTC.

The V gene is TRBV3-1 (or the pseudogene TRBV3-2), the J gene TRBJ1-5; D call uncertain. CDR1 LGHDT and CDR2 YNNKEL come from the germline V gene (reference sequence). The CDR3 runs to 12 residues. The V end lost 0 bases, the J end lost 9 bases, and 6 bases lay between the germline ends. In DNA, the CDR3 is TGTGCCAGCAGCCAAGATCCGGGGCCCCAGCATTTT. Protein sequence: CASSQDPGPQHF.